This TCR beta chain was found in a study of cytomegalovirus exposure and HLA in healthy donors. This CDR3 contains 15 residues. Germline-derived CDR1 and CDR2 are SNHLY and FYNNEI. The V gene lost 4 bases and the J gene lost 6 bases, with 18 bases spanning the gap. Overall study results and limits: Most TCR sequences were seen very rarely across donors, but some public TCRs occurred in many. The study designated fewer than 200 TCR beta chains cytomegalovirus-associated.

Remarks on this clone: Its cognate antigen is unknown.

Generated by immunoSEQ multiplex PCR, the TCRdb table keeps only in-frame clones and is missing some. The profile shows about 220,000 clones, about 93% of them singletons. Sequencing was performed on PBMCs. The sequence was collected from a woman between 18 and 29 years old in good health and CMV-seronegative. The chain has TRBV2 and TRBJ1-1; possibly TRBD1 for D (6 bases). The CDR3 DNA reads as TGTGCCAGCAGTGCCGTATGGACAGCTCTGGCTGAAGCTTTCTTT. Amino acid sequence: CASSAVWTALAEAFF. Looking up the rest from reference TRBV2 and TRBJ1-1 gives the full variable domain: EPEVTQTPSHQVTQMGQEVILRCVPISNHLYFYWYRQILGQKVEFLVSFYNNEISEKSEIFDDQFSVERPDGSNFTLKIRSTKLEDSAMYFCASSAVWTALAEAFFGQGTRLTVV.